This note documents a single T cell receptor (beta chain) sequence. CDR3 size: 14 residues. Trimming removed 2 bases from V and 3 bases from J, with 10 bases in between. Germline lookup yields CDR1 MNHNY and CDR2 SVGAGI (reference sequence). This record comes from a study of blood T cell repertoires in COVID-19. Participants reported their clinical history, and cohort assignment relied on those reports. A COVID-19 case had been met by exposed participants during the 2 weeks before study entry. Per the original data handling: The assay estimated nucleated cells by amplifying reference gene primers. Only in-frame clones appear in the TCRdb table, and some are missing; sequencing was by immunoSEQ multiplex PCR. Clone size and V and J calls were adopted from that table, with D and trimming inferred from the DNA. There are some 320,000 clones in the sample; roughly 89% occur only once, and less than 3% lies in the top ten.

This chain uses TRBV6-6 with TRBJ1-1; D unresolved. Sequencing used PBMCs or T cells enriched from blood (not recorded which). The TCR comes from a woman in her forties or fifties who had been exposed to COVID-19. The CDR3 DNA sequence: TGTGCCAGCAGTTACCATTCCGGGGACACTGAAGCTTTCTTT. Translating it yields CASSYHSGDTEAFF.